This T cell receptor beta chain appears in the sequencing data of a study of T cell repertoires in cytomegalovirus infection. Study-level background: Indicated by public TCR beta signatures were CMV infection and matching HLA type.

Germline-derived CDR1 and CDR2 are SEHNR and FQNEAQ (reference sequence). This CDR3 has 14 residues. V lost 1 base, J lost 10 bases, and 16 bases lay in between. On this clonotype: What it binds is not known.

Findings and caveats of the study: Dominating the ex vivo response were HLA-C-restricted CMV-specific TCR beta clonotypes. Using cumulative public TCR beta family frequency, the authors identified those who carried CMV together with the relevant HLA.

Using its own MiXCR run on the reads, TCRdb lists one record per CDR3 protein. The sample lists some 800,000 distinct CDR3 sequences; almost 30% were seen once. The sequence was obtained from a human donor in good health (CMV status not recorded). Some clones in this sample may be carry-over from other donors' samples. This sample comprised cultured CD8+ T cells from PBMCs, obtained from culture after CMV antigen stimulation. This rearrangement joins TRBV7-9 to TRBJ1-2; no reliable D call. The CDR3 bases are TGTGCCAGCAGCTTAGGCGAGACACTTCCTACCTACACCTTC. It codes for CASSLGETLPTYTF.